This T cell receptor beta chain emerged from a study of graft-versus-host responses after intestinal transplantation. As for the study in general: All recipients got anti-thymocyte globulin induction, then tacrolimus and steroids for 2 to 4 years.

Profiling relied on immunoSEQ multiplex PCR, and the TCRdb table lists in-frame clones only, not all of them. The sample carries about 110,000 clones, about 91% recorded once. In regard to this clone: The antigen is unknown.

Findings and caveats of the study: Patients who carried graft-donor T cell macrochimerism also had high graft-versus-host to host-versus-graft clonal ratios in their allografts.

V was trimmed by 5 bases and J by 2 bases, leaving 11 bases between them. The CDR3 runs to 14 residues. Germline CDR1 reads SGHRS; CDR2 reads YFSETQ. This rearrangement joins TRBV5-1 to TRBJ2-1, with D maybe TRBD1 (6 bases). The input for sequencing was unstimulated CD4+ T cells sorted from spleen or lymph node cells, taken before transplant. This receptor was taken from a human donor who was the organ donor for an intestinal transplant. This CDR3 is CASRLGQTYNEQFF. For the CDR3, the DNA is TGCGCCAGCAGGCTGGGACAAACCTACAATGAGCAGTTCTTC.